The sequence of this T cell receptor (beta chain) was determined in a study of cytomegalovirus exposure and HLA in healthy donors. Study-wide results and limits: When the data were analyzed later, several of the most significant clusters appeared to be linked to common viral pathogens. Most TCR beta V segments were productive about 90% or about 30% of the time in an earlier analysis.

PCR was performed using 60 Vbeta and 13 Jbeta primers. The repertoire was sequenced with immunoSEQ multiplex PCR; TCRdb's copy has only in-frame clones and lacks some. The sample yields 200,000 or so clones, more than 75% seen once. As regards this clone: What it recognizes is unknown.

Germline CDR1 reads LGHNT; CDR2 reads FRNRAP. Trimming pared 6 bases from V and 0 bases from J, leaving 18 bases between. This CDR3 has 16 residues. The chain employs TRBV12-5 and TRBJ2-7; D remains unclear. Sequencing used PBMCs. The receptor comes from a girl in the first two years of life in good health and CMV-seronegative. Here the CDR3 DNA reads TGTGCTAGTGGGTCCGTTCTGGGCAGATTCTCCTACGAGCAGTACTTC. Protein sequence: CASGSVLGRFSYEQYF.